A selection of T cell receptor beta chains follows, all from one sample in a study of blood T cell repertoires in COVID-19. Clones were read by immunoSEQ multiplex PCR, and TCRdb kept only the in-frame ones, dropping some. The sample records roughly 150,000 clones, approximately 88% being singletons. The sequenced sample was peripheral blood. The receptors originated from a man in his fifties or sixties with acute or convalescent COVID-19. Each CDR3 is given with its conserved first and last residue. The order of the fields is clone size, J gene, V gene, D gene, CDR3 protein, CDR3 DNA. A D gene is named only where the DNA matches it firmly. Some rows mark clone size as missing; the rest say once, few, many or name a class of expanded clone.

clone size: once
J gene: TRBJ1-1
V gene: TRBV6-6
D gene: TRBD1
CDR3 protein: CASRDEQGSGTEAFF
CDR3 DNA: TGTGCCAGCAGAGATGAACAGGGGTCGGGCACTGAAGCTTTCTTT

clone size: NA
J gene: TRBJ2-1
V gene: TRBV7-2
D gene: TRBD2
CDR3 protein: CASSLVHASGGAGEQFF
CDR3 DNA: TGTGCCAGCAGCTTAGTTCACGCTAGCGGGGGGGCTGGTGAGCAGTTCTTC

clone size: NA
J gene: TRBJ1-6
V gene: TRBV27
D gene: NA
CDR3 protein: CASSFPPGGINSPLHF
CDR3 DNA: TGTGCCAGCAGTTTCCCCCCGGGGGGGATTAATTCACCCCTCCACTTT

clone size: NA
J gene: TRBJ2-1
V gene: TRBV7-9
D gene: NA
CDR3 protein: CASSLVRGSSYNEQFF
CDR3 DNA: TGTGCCAGCAGCTTAGTTCGCGGAAGCTCCTACAATGAGCAGTTCTTC

clone size: NA
J gene: TRBJ2-7
V gene: TRBV2
D gene: NA
CDR3 protein: CASSPGRGPYEQYF
CDR3 DNA: TGTGCCAGCAGTCCGGGGCGGGGCCCGTACGAGCAGTACTTC

clone size: NA
J gene: TRBJ1-1
V gene: TRBV11-2
D gene: TRBD1
CDR3 protein: CASSLGQGAIVNTEAFF
CDR3 DNA: TGTGCCAGCAGCTTAGGCCAGGGGGCTATCGTGAACACTGAAGCTTTCTTT

clone size: NA
J gene: TRBJ2-1
V gene: TRBV11-2
D gene: TRBD2
CDR3 protein: CASSRSGGDYNEQFF
CDR3 DNA: TGTGCCAGCAGCCGAAGCGGGGGGGATTACAATGAGCAGTTCTTC

clone size: NA
J gene: TRBJ1-4
V gene: TRBV3-1/TRBV3-2
D gene: NA
CDR3 protein: CASSHKSSREINEKLFF
CDR3 DNA: TGTGCCAGCAGTCATAAGTCAAGTAGGGAGATTAATGAAAAACTGTTTTTT

clone size: NA
J gene: TRBJ1-1
V gene: TRBV3-1/TRBV3-2
D gene: NA
CDR3 protein: CASSQERLRGTEAFF
CDR3 DNA: TGTGCCAGCAGCCAAGAGAGGCTCCGAGGGACTGAAGCTTTCTTT

clone size: NA
J gene: TRBJ2-1
V gene: TRBV7-6
D gene: NA
CDR3 protein: CASSLAMGSSYNEQFF
CDR3 DNA: TGTGCCAGCAGCTTAGCGATGGGGAGCTCCTACAATGAGCAGTTCTTC

clone size: NA
J gene: TRBJ1-6
V gene: TRBV18
D gene: TRBD1
CDR3 protein: CASSPTSLQGSSPLHF
CDR3 DNA: TGTGCCAGCTCACCAACCAGTTTACAGGGGAGCTCACCCCTCCACTTT

clone size: NA
J gene: TRBJ1-2
V gene: TRBV19
D gene: NA
CDR3 protein: CASSMGHLAYGYTF
CDR3 DNA: TGTGCCAGTAGTATGGGACATTTGGCCTATGGCTACACCTTC

clone size: NA
J gene: TRBJ1-4
V gene: TRBV6-6
D gene: NA
CDR3 protein: CASHRDEKLFF
CDR3 DNA: TGTGCCAGCCACAGGGATGAAAAACTGTTTTTT

clone size: few
J gene: TRBJ2-7
V gene: TRBV2
D gene: NA
CDR3 protein: CASSEGPPPYEQYF
CDR3 DNA: TGTGCCAGCAGTGAAGGGCCGCCCCCCTACGAGCAGTACTTC

clone size: NA
J gene: TRBJ1-5
V gene: TRBV19
D gene: TRBD1
CDR3 protein: CATDRDRVPQPQHF
CDR3 DNA: TGTGCCACGGACCGGGACAGGGTGCCTCAGCCCCAGCATTTT

clone size: NA
J gene: TRBJ2-3
V gene: TRBV5-1
D gene: NA
CDR3 protein: CASSLGSSGTDTQYF
CDR3 DNA: TGCGCCAGCAGCTTGGGATCTAGCGGCACAGATACGCAGTATTTT

clone size: NA
J gene: TRBJ1-2
V gene: TRBV5-8
D gene: NA
CDR3 protein: CASSLYRDYGYTF
CDR3 DNA: TGTGCCAGCAGCTTGTATCGCGACTATGGCTACACCTTC